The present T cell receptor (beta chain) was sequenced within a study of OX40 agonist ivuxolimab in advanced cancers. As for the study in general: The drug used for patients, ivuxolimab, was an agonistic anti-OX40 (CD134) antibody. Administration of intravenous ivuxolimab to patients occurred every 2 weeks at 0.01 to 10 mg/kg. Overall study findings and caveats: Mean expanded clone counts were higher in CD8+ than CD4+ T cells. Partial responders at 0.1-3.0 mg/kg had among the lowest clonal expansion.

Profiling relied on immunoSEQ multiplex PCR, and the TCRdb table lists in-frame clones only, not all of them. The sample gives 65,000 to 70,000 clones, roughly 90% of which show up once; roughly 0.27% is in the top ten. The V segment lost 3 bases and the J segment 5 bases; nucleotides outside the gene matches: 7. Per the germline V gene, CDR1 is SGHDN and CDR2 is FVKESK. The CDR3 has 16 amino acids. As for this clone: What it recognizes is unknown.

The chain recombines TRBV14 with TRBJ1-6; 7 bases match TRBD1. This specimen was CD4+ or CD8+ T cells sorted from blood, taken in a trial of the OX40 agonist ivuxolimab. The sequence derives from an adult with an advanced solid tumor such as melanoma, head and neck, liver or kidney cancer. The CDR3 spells CASSQHRDRHNSPLHF. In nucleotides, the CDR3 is TGTGCCAGCAGCCAGCACCGGGACAGACATAATTCACCCCTCCACTTT. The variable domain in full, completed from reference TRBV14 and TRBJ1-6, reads EAGVTQFPSHSVIEKGQTVTLRCDPISGHDNLYWYRRVMGKEIKFLLHFVKESKQDESGMPNNRFLAERTGGTYSTLKVQPAELEDSGVYFCASSQHRDRHNSPLHFGNGTRLTVT.